Listed below are T cell receptor beta chains from one sample, sequenced in a study of blood T cell repertoires in COVID-19. Profiled with immunoSEQ multiplex PCR; TCRdb holds only in-frame clones, not every one. Of under 400,000 clones in the sample, just over 85% were seen once. The material sequenced was PBMCs or T cells enriched from blood (not recorded which). Every receptor here comes from a woman aged 40 to 55 with acute COVID-19. CDR3s include the opening cysteine and the closing phenylalanine or tryptophan. D genes are given only for firm matches. A row's size may be missing; if present it is once, few, many or a size class.

cdr3_length,clone_size,d_call,j_call,v_call,cdr3_aa,cdr3_nt
14,NA,NA,TRBJ1-4,TRBV4-1,CASSREAKYEKLFF,TGCGCCAGCAGCCGCGAGGCCAAATACGAAAAACTGTTTTTT
14,few,NA,TRBJ1-2,TRBV29-1,CSVDPIQGTYGYTF,TGCAGCGTTGATCCGATACAGGGCACCTATGGCTACACCTTC
16,once,TRBD2,TRBJ2-3,TRBV4-3,CASSLLRGVVGDTQYF,TGCGCCAGCAGCCTTCTCCGGGGGGTCGTTGGAGATACGCAGTATTTT
14,NA,NA,TRBJ1-5,TRBV19,CASSIVQANQPQHF,TGTGCCAGTAGTATAGTACAGGCAAATCAGCCCCAGCATTTT
13,NA,NA,TRBJ1-1,TRBV7-3,CASSLQVQSEAFF,TGTGCCAGCAGCTTACAAGTACAGTCAGAAGCTTTCTTT
14,NA,NA,TRBJ2-5,TRBV5-1,CASSQRLSGETQYF,TGCGCCAGCAGTCAACGATTGAGCGGAGAGACCCAGTACTTC
13,NA,TRBD1,TRBJ1-2,TRBV10-3,CAISPDRDRGYTF,TGTGCCATCTCACCCGACAGGGATCGGGGCTACACCTTC
14,NA,TRBD1,TRBJ2-5,TRBV19,CASSRQGLRETQYF,TGTGCCAGTAGTCGACAGGGGTTGCGGGAGACCCAGTACTTC
15,NA,NA,TRBJ1-5,TRBV6-2/TRBV6-3,CASSWQTGFNQPQHF,TGTGCCAGCAGTTGGCAGACAGGTTTCAATCAGCCCCAGCATTTT
18,NA,NA,TRBJ1-2,TRBV11-2,CASSLTRTGVQKVGGYTF,TGTGCCAGCAGCTTGACGCGCACAGGAGTGCAGAAGGTCGGTGGCTACACCTTC
13,NA,NA,TRBJ1-1,TRBV27,CASSFEGNTEAFF,TGTGCCAGCAGTTTCGAGGGGAACACTGAAGCTTTCTTT
15,once,TRBD1,TRBJ2-6,TRBV6-5,CASRETGAGANVLTF,TGTGCCAGCAGAGAGACAGGGGCTGGGGCCAACGTCCTGACTTTC
13,NA,TRBD1,TRBJ1-1,TRBV18,CASSPGDRTEAFF,TGTGCCAGCTCACCGGGGGACAGAACTGAAGCTTTCTTT
15,NA,NA,TRBJ2-5,TRBV7-9,CASSRLQGRQETQYF,TGTGCCAGCAGCCGTCTACAGGGAAGACAAGAGACCCAGTACTTC
19,NA,TRBD2,TRBJ2-7,TRBV9,CASSVGPGTSGRPSYEQYF,TGTGCCAGCAGCGTAGGACCAGGGACTAGCGGGAGACCATCTTACGAGCAGTACTTC
16,NA,TRBD1,TRBJ2-7,TRBV27,CASSPIGTGGVYEQYF,TGTGCCAGCAGTCCCATAGGGACAGGGGGGGTCTACGAGCAGTACTTC
15,NA,NA,TRBJ1-3,TRBV5-1,CASSLDSGSGNTIYF,TGCGCCAGCAGCTTGGATTCGGGCTCTGGAAACACCATATATTTT
12,NA,NA,TRBJ1-2,TRBV27,CASSPSGWGYTF,TGTGCCAGCAGTCCCTCCGGGTGGGGCTACACCTTC
14,NA,TRBD1,TRBJ2-7,TRBV5-6,CASSSTQGVHEQYF,TGTGCCAGCAGCTCTACACAGGGGGTCCACGAGCAGTACTTC
15,NA,TRBD2,TRBJ2-2,TRBV7-3,CASSLSAGGTGELFF,TGTGCCAGCAGCTTATCAGCGGGAGGCACCGGGGAGCTGTTTTTT
18,NA,TRBD1,TRBJ2-4,TRBV5-1,CASSLDATGDRAKNIQYF,TGCGCCAGCAGCTTGGATGCGACAGGGGATAGGGCCAAAAACATTCAGTACTTC
16,NA,TRBD1,TRBJ2-1,TRBV25-1,CASSEFGDRVHNEQFF,TGTGCCAGCAGTGAATTCGGGGACAGGGTCCACAATGAGCAGTTCTTC
18,NA,TRBD2,TRBJ2-1,TRBV4-1,CASSQDLVRGGHYNEQFF,TGCGCCAGCAGCCAAGATCTCGTCCGCGGGGGGCACTACAATGAGCAGTTCTTC